This T cell receptor beta chain was recorded in a study of technical replicates of blood from a handful of donors. TCRdb's copy holds only in-frame clones and misses some; the assay was immunoSEQ multiplex PCR. This sample has about 60,000 clones, with more than 70% found just once. This CDR3 is built from 11 residues. V lost 7 bases to trimming and J lost 8 bases, with 14 bases between them. Germline CDR1 GTSNPN, CDR2 SVGIG (reference sequence). The chain combines TRBV30 with TRBJ1-2, with D unclear. Sequenced material: PBMCs. This receptor was taken from a human donor in good health. Some clones in this sample may be carry-over from other donors' samples. CDR3 loop: CASNNLLGYTF. The CDR3 DNA reads TGTGCCTCCAACAATCTCCTCGGCTACACCTTC. Full variable domain (outside the CDR3, taken from reference TRBV30 and TRBJ1-2): SQTIHQWPATLVQPVGSPLSLECTVEGTSNPNLYWYRQAAGRGLQLLFYSVGIGQISSEVPQNLSASRPQDRQFILSSKKLLLSDSGFYLCASNNLLGYTFGSGTRLTVV.